This T cell receptor (beta chain) was sequenced in a study of T cells after yellow fever vaccination (dated by TCRdb to between 2019 and 2020). Turning to the overall study: Libraries from fractions with low cell numbers were prepared with the SMART-Seq v4 Ultra Low Input RNA kit. Bulk TCR alpha and beta repertoires were sequenced longitudinally to track T-cell clones before and after primary and booster YFV17D yellow fever vaccination. The cohort comprised two healthy male donors, one aged 18 to 30 and one aged 30 to 40 years. Blood samples were taken at several timepoints before and after primary and secondary immunization, and bulk PBMC replicates and cell subsets were isolated.

What the work shows at the level of the full study, not this receptor alone: Most clones expanded after primary vaccination were re-detected after the booster (just under 97% of CD4 and approximately 85% of CD8), suggesting broad memory maintenance. A small share of clonotypes occurred in both CD4 and CD8 compartments, likely arising from convergent recombination. The secondary T-cell response was weaker than the primary response but faster, peaking on day 5 instead of day 15. The study included only two donors, which limits how far the findings can be generalized. FACS-sorted repertoires could contain abundant contaminating clonotypes from the bulk population, so computational filtering was required.

This clonotype has ten or more counts. The antigen it binds to is not known. No clone much larger than this one lies a single base away; base qualities are absent. What this sample's treatment or condition label stands for: live attenuated yellow fever vaccine strain. At each blood-draw timepoint, two biological replicates of bulk PBMCs were collected. A standard Ficoll-Paque protocol was used to isolate PBMCs from peripheral blood. TriZol was used to extract RNA from bulk PBMCs, from CD4 and CD8 fractions, and from dextramer-positive and dextramer-negative fractions. Compared with germline, V lacks 5 bases and J lacks 10 bases; bases without a gene match: 3. CDR1 SGHTA and CDR2 FQGTGA were looked up in the germline V gene. Spanning cysteine to phenylalanine, the CDR3 consists of 12 amino acids. CDR3 DNA is the only sequence kept; it has 36 bases, read in frame from the first base. Sequenced on an Illumina NovaSeq 6000. TCR cDNA was synthesized by 5'RACE template switching, which introduced a universal primer site and unique molecular identifiers. Priming of cDNA synthesis was performed from both the TCR alpha and TCR beta constant segments. Two PCR steps were used to amplify libraries, with sample barcodes and sequencing adapters being added in the second step. Sequencing of libraries was performed on Illumina HiSeq 2500 (2x100 bp) or NovaSeq (2x150 bp). The source study handled its data this way. Demultiplexing of reads and collapsing into UMI consensus sequences were performed with MIGEC, and V(D)J alignment was carried out with MiXCR. Using edgeR on replicate PBMC samples, clonotypes were called vaccine-responding if FDR was below 0.01 and the log2 fold change was above 5 up to day 15. Each bulk clonotype received a CD4 or CD8 identity based on whether the sequenced CD4 or CD8 repertoire contained that clonotype at higher abundance. TCRdb applied fastp at Q25 and MiXCR to the public reads, then kept only in-frame beta chains. Each CDR3 protein appears once, grouped with its most common genes and DNA. V and J calls and clone size were set by TCRdb, not the authors. This sample has about 310,000 distinct CDR3 sequences in its table, and roughly 3.5% of those were observed once. Of the sample, around 22% falls within the top ten clones.

The specimen was PBMCs, collected on the day of the yellow fever booster vaccination. The receptor was derived from a man in his late teens or twenties who received the YFV17D yellow fever vaccine. Recombination connected TRBV7-3 to TRBJ2-1; 9 bases in the junction line up with TRBD2. The encoded CDR3 is CASSKLAGEQFF. In nucleotide form, the sequence is TGTGCCAGCAGCAAACTAGCGGGCGAGCAGTTCTTC.